This T cell receptor (beta chain) came from a study of Ad26.COV2.S vaccination and SARS-CoV-2 variants. The treatment was: over 15 received Ad26.COV2.S at low or high dose, single or two shots; about 5 received placebo; per-sample allocation not given. Sample collection was performed on day 63 after the first vaccine or placebo injection. Data came from immunoSEQ multiplex PCR; TCRdb stores just in-frame clones and leaves some out. The data hold roughly 400,000 clones, with over 80% observed a single time. Trimming removed 1 base at V and 4 bases at J, with 11 bases between. The CDR3 is 15 residues long. Germline lookup yields CDR1 MNHEY and CDR2 SVGEGT.

The specimen was peripheral blood, collected in a trial of Ad26.COV2.S vaccine versus placebo. This TCR was sampled from a person aged 18 to 59 who received the Ad26.COV2.S COVID-19 vaccine or a placebo. This chain uses TRBV6-2 or TRBV6-3 with TRBJ2-1; possible D gene TRBD2, 7 bases. The CDR3 loop reads CASSYWGGTYNEQFF. Written as DNA, the CDR3 is TGTGCCAGCAGTTACTGGGGGGGCACGTACAATGAGCAGTTCTTC.